A selection of T cell receptor beta chains follows, all from one sample in a study of T cell changes during pregnancy in multiple sclerosis. Repertoires were generated with immunoSEQ multiplex PCR, while TCRdb's copy carries only in-frame clones and drops some. The table has tens of thousands of clones, approximately 90% seen once. Material: peripheral blood, obtained in the first trimester of pregnancy. The origin of the receptors is a female donor with multiple sclerosis, enrolled in a pregnancy study. Both conserved end residues are part of each CDR3. Each record gives: CDR3 length, J gene, clone size, D gene, V gene, CDR3 DNA, CDR3 protein. A D gene is named only where the DNA matches it firmly. Size tells how often a clone was seen (once, few, many) or the class of an expanded clone, and some rows leave it out.

14 TRBJ2-7 . TRBD2 TRBV4-3 TGCGCCAGCAGCCAAGTGGTAGCGGGCTACGAGCAGTACTTC CASSQVVAGYEQYF
15 TRBJ2-1 . TRBD1 TRBV4-2 TGTGCCAGCAGCCAGATCGACAGGGATTACAATGAGCAGTTCTTC CASSQIDRDYNEQFF
15 TRBJ2-3 . . TRBV18 TGTGCCAGCTCACCGGTAGGAGGGAATACAGATACGCAGTATTTT CASSPVGGNTDTQYF
16 TRBJ2-2 . TRBD1 TRBV5-1 TGCGCCAGCAGCTTCGGAGGACAGGGGGCGATCGGGGAGCTGTTTTTT CASSFGGQGAIGELFF
14 TRBJ1-2 . . TRBV5-1 TGCGCCAGCAGCTTGTCCGCAGAGGGTAATGGCTACACCTTC CASSLSAEGNGYTF
16 TRBJ2-7 . . TRBV10-3 TGTGCCATCAGTGGACCCGAGCTTTCTAGTTTGTACGAGCAGTACTTC CAISGPELSSLYEQYF
15 TRBJ2-1 . TRBD2 TRBV5-1 TGCGCCAGCAGCTATGTAGCGGGAGGGGTGAATGAGCAGTTCTTC CASSYVAGGVNEQFF
15 TRBJ2-1 . TRBD2 TRBV18 TGTGCCAGCTCACCGACTAGCGGGAGTGGAGTGGAGCAGTTCTTC CASSPTSGSGVEQFF
15 TRBJ2-1 . . TRBV6-6 TGTGCCAGCATAACCTCCCCGCGAGCTTACAATGAGCAGTTCTTC CASITSPRAYNEQFF
16 TRBJ2-3 . TRBD2 TRBV5-1 TGCGCCAGCAGCCCAGGACTAGCGGAAAGCACAGATACGCAGTATTTT CASSPGLAESTDTQYF
15 TRBJ1-5 . . TRBV28 TGTGCCAGCAGTTTAGGCGAGGGTTTGAATCAGCCCCAGCATTTT CASSLGEGLNQPQHF
15 TRBJ2-7 . TRBD2 TRBV14 TGTGCCAGCAGCCAAACTAGCGGGAGAGGATACGAGCAGTACTTC CASSQTSGRGYEQYF
13 TRBJ1-2 . TRBD1 TRBV29-1 TGCAGCGTTGGACAGGGAGTGAACTATGGCTACACCTTC CSVGQGVNYGYTF
16 TRBJ2-5 . . TRBV7-2 TGTGCCAGCAGCATTACCGGGTCTAGGGGTAAAGAGACCCAGTACTTC CASSITGSRGKETQYF
15 TRBJ2-1 . TRBD1 TRBV7-6 TGTGCCAGCAGCTTACAAGGGGGACAGAAAAATGAGCAGTTCTTC CASSLQGGQKNEQFF
13 TRBJ2-1 . . TRBV14 TGTGCCAGCAGCCTTTACACAGGGAATGAGCAGTTCTTC CASSLYTGNEQFF
14 TRBJ2-7 . . TRBV27 TGTGCCAGCAGTTTAGGGGCAGGCTCCTACGAGCAGTACTTC CASSLGAGSYEQYF
16 TRBJ2-1 . TRBD2 TRBV19 TGTGCCAGTAGTGTATCCGGGAGGGGCTCCTACAATGAGCAGTTCTTC CASSVSGRGSYNEQFF
14 TRBJ2-4 medium-sized TRBD1 TRBV30 TGTGCCTGGAGTGGCACAGGGGATGTTGGCATTCAGTACTTC CAWSGTGDVGIQYF
15 TRBJ2-1 . TRBD2 TRBV5-1 TGCGCCAGCAGCCCTAGCGGGAGAGAATACAATGAGCAGTTCTTC CASSPSGREYNEQFF
11 TRBJ2-7 . TRBD2 TRBV25-1 TGTGCCAGCGGACTAGCAGGGGAGCAGTACTTC CASGLAGEQYF
16 TRBJ2-1 . . TRBV6-5 TGTGCCAGCAGATACCTAGGGGCCAAGACCTACAATGAGCAGTTCTTC CASRYLGAKTYNEQFF
15 TRBJ2-2 . TRBD1 TRBV6-5 TGTGCCAGCAGGACGGGACAGGGGAGAACCGGGGAGCTGTTTTTT CASRTGQGRTGELFF
17 TRBJ2-6 . . TRBV7-6 TGTGCCAGCAGCCCCGTTCGCCTGCGCTCTGGGGCCAACGTCCTGACTTTC CASSPVRLRSGANVLTF
15 TRBJ2-7 . . TRBV7-6 TGTGCCAGCAGCCCTCCAGGGGCGCTGACCTACGAGCAGTACTTC CASSPPGALTYEQYF
16 TRBJ2-3 . . TRBV5-1 TGCGCCAGCGGATCGGGGGAGGCCGTTCCTCCAGATACGCAGTATTTT CASGSGEAVPPDTQYF
16 TRBJ2-7 . TRBD1 TRBV27 TGTGCCAGCAGTTTAAGAGGGGGCGAGGGGTGGTACGAGCAGTACTTC CASSLRGGEGWYEQYF
16 TRBJ2-3 . TRBD2 TRBV7-9 TGTGCCAGCAGCTTAGCGACTAGCGGGAGCACAGATACGCAGTATTTT CASSLATSGSTDTQYF
15 TRBJ1-5 . TRBD1 TRBV28 TGTGCCAGCAGTACTCCGGGACAGGGTCTGAGGTCATGGCATTTT CASSTPGQGLRSWHF
20 TRBJ2-7 . TRBD1 TRBV2 TGTGCCAGCAGTGAGGGGGGGACAGGGGCTCGTTCTAGCGTACCCTACGAGCAGTACTTC CASSEGGTGARSSVPYEQYF
14 TRBJ1-1 . . TRBV4-2 TGTGCCAGCAGACCCAGGGCGACGAACACTGAAGCTTTCTTT CASRPRATNTEAFF
14 TRBJ2-7 few . TRBV7-2 TGTGCCAGCAGCCCAGACAGGTACTACTACGAGCAGTACTTC CASSPDRYYYEQYF
15 TRBJ2-1 . TRBD1 TRBV5-6 TGTGCCAGCAGCCTGGGGACAGGGGTGTACAATGAGCAGTTCTTC CASSLGTGVYNEQFF
13 TRBJ1-5 few . TRBV2 TGTGCCAGCAGTGAAGCGCGAAGTCAGCCCCAGCATTTT CASSEARSQPQHF
13 TRBJ1-1 . . TRBV15 TGTGCCACCAGACAGGGTTCGAACACTGAAGCTTTCTTT CATRQGSNTEAFF
16 TRBJ2-1 . TRBD2 TRBV5-4 TGTGCCAGCAGCTTGAATGCGGGAGGGGCGGGACGTGAGCAGTTCTTC CASSLNAGGAGREQFF
15 TRBJ2-1 . TRBD2 TRBV27 TGTGCCAGCGGAATGCTAGCGGGAGGGTACAATGAGCAGTTCTTC CASGMLAGGYNEQFF
14 TRBJ1-1 few TRBD1 TRBV6-6 TGTGCCAGCAGCCTAGGACAGGGGAACACTGAAGCTTTCTTT CASSLGQGNTEAFF
12 TRBJ2-7 . . TRBV7-9 TGTGCCAGCAGCCCACGACACGACGAGCAGTACTTC CASSPRHDEQYF
15 TRBJ1-2 . . TRBV7-9 TGTGCCAGCAGCTTAGCGAGTAACAGGGAAGACGGCTACACCTTC CASSLASNREDGYTF
13 TRBJ2-3 . TRBD1 TRBV28 TGTGCCAGCAGTTTCCAGACAGGGTATACGCAGTATTTT CASSFQTGYTQYF
14 TRBJ2-3 . . TRBV15 TGTGCCACCGATTCAAAGGGGAATCCAGATACGCAGTATTTT CATDSKGNPDTQYF
16 TRBJ2-1 . . TRBV10-3 TGTGCCATCAGTTCAAGGGCGGACAGCTCCTACAATGAGCAGTTCTTC CAISSRADSSYNEQFF
14 TRBJ2-5 . TRBD1 TRBV29-1 TGCAGCGTCGAAAAGACAGGGGGTCAAGAGACCCAGTACTTC CSVEKTGGQETQYF
16 TRBJ2-7 . . TRBV4-1 TGCGCCAGCAGTTCTACAGGGCCGGGGATTTGGGACGAGCAGTACTTC CASSSTGPGIWDEQYF
10 TRBJ1-1 . . TRBV29-1 TGCAGCGTTGAATTCGGTGAAGCTTTCTTT CSVEFGEAFF
19 TRBJ2-1 . TRBD2 TRBV4-3 TGCGCCAGCAGCCAAGCGGTACAGGGACTAGCGGGGCTTTACAATGAGCAGTTCTTC CASSQAVQGLAGLYNEQFF
17 TRBJ1-2 . TRBD1 TRBV4-3 TGCGCCAGCAGCCGAGGGACAGGGGGTGAATCTAACTATGGCTACACCTTC CASSRGTGGESNYGYTF